The 7 T cell receptor beta chains given below trace back to one sample, sequenced in a study of T cells in Graves' hyperthyroidism and ophthalmopathy. RNA transcripts served as the template for amplifying TCR beta CDR3 regions. The HTBI primer set was used in a first-round RT-PCR of the TCR CDR3. Each CDR3 protein is one row after TCRdb ran MiXCR on the multiplex PCR reads. This table holds under 550,000 distinct CDR3 sequences, about 20% found once. The sequencing sample was made of blood. These receptors all stem from a man aged 40-49 years with Graves' ophthalmopathy.

Many counts were recorded for this clonotype. The genes are TRBV5-1 and TRBJ1-1; weak D call: TRBD1 (5 bases). The V gene lost 5 bases and the J gene lost 1 base, with 12 bases spanning the gap. The CDR3 is made up of 14 amino acids. The germline V gene encodes CDR1 SGHRS and CDR2 YFSETQ. This CDR3 reads CASRSGGSNTEAFF. DNA of the CDR3: TGCGCCAGCAGATCGGGGGGGTCGAACACTGAAGCTTTCTTT.

This clonotype has a count of ten or more. The V and J genes are TRBV6-1 and TRBJ1-1, with D perhaps matching TRBD1 (5 bases). Trimming shortened V by 2 bases and J by 5 bases, and 15 bases separated the two germline ends. Germline values: CDR1 MNHNS, CDR2 SASEGT. This CDR3 comprises 15 residues. The DNA of the CDR3 is TGTGCCAGCAGTGAATTGTTGTTAGACAGTACTGAAGCTTTCTTT. Amino acids: CASSELLLDSTEAFF.

This chain uses TRBV7-8 with TRBJ2-7; D not certain. The CDR3 sequence is 14 residues long. Germline CDR1 and CDR2: SGHVS and FQNEAQ. With 1 base removed from V and 7 bases from J, the gap between germline ends came to 14 bases. The chain's CDR3 is CASSLVVQPSEQYF. CDR3 coding DNA: TGTGCCAGCAGCTTAGTGGTACAACCGTCAGAGCAGTACTTC. The full variable domain, in which reference TRBV7-8 and TRBJ2-7 provide the parts outside the CDR3, is GAGVSQSPRYKVAKRGQDVALRCDPISGHVSLFWYQQALGQGPEFLTYFQNEAQLDKSGLPSDRFFAERPEGSVSTLKIQRTQQEDSAVYLCASSLVVQPSEQYFGPGTRLTVT.

This clonotype has ten or more counts. V is TRBV7-8 and J is TRBJ2-5; D not certain. There are 11 residues in the CDR3. CDR1 SGHVS and CDR2 FQNEAQ come from the germline V gene. Trimming left V 7 bases short and J 2 bases short, with 5 bases between. The CDR3 coding sequence is TGTGCCAGCACCGGGCAAGAGACCCAGTACTTC. This gives the protein CASTGQETQYF.

This clonotype was recorded a few times. This sequence joins TRBV9 and TRBJ2-3; the D call may be TRBD1 or TRBD2 (5 bases each). V lost 4 bases and J 2 bases, leaving 17 bases between the germline ends. In germline, CDR1 is SGDLS, CDR2 YYNGEE. The CDR3 spans 16 residues. The CDR3 region is CASSSSTGTYTDTQYF. The CDR3 DNA reads TGTGCCAGCAGCTCATCAACCGGGACCTACACAGATACGCAGTATTTT.

This clonotype was counted many times. This chain connects TRBV7-2 to TRBJ2-2; D gene ambiguous. V lost 5 bases to trimming and J lost 1 base, with 5 bases between them. This CDR3 contains 13 residues. CDR1 and CDR2 from the germline V gene are SGHTA and FQGNSA. CDR3 in amino acids: CASSLKNTGELFF. CDR3 bases: TGTGCCAGCAGCCTAAAGAACACCGGGGAGCTGTTTTTT.

This clonotype has a handful of counts. The chain couples TRBV6-1 to TRBJ1-1, with a weak D call TRBD1 (5 bases). The CDR3 consists of 15 residues. Germline V CDR1 and CDR2: MNHNS, SASEGT. V was clipped by 6 bases and J by 6 bases, with 20 bases between them. CDR3 in DNA: TGTGCCAGCAGCATAACCCGGGGACTCGGGGCTGAAGCTTTCTTT. This translates into CASSITRGLGAEAFF.